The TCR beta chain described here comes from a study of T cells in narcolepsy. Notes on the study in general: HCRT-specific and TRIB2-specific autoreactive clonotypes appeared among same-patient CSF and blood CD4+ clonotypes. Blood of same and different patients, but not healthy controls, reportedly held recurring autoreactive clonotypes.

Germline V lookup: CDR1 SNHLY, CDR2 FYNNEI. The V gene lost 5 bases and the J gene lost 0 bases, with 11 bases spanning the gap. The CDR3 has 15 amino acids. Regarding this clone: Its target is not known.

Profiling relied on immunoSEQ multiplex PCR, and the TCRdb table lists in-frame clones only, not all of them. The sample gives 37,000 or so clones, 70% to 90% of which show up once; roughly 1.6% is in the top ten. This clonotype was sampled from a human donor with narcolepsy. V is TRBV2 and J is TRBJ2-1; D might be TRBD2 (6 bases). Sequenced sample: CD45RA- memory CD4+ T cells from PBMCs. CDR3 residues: CASSFRGSSYNEQFF. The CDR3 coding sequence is TGTGCCAGCAGTTTTCGGGGGTCCTCCTACAATGAGCAGTTCTTC.